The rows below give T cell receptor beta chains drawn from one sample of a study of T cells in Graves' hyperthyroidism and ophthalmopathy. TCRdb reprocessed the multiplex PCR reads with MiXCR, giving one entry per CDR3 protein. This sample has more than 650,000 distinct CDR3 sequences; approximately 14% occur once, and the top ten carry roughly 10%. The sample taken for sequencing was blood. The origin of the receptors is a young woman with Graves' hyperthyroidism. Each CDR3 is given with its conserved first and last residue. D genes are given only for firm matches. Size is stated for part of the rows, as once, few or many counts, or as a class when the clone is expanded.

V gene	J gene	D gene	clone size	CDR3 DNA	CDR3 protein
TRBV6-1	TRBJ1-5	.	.	TGTGCCAGCAGTACCCCTAACGGGTCCGGCAATCAGCCCCAGCATTTT	CASSTPNGSGNQPQHF
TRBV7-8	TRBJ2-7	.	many	TGTGCCAGCAGCTCCCGAGTAGCCTACGAGCAGTACTTC	CASSSRVAYEQYF
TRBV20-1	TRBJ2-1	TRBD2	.	TGCAGTGCTCGGACTAGCGATAGCTCCTACAATGAGCAGTTCTTC	CSARTSDSSYNEQFF
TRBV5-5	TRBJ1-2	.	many	TGTGCCAGCAGCTTGCCGGGTACACTTGGCTACACCTTC	CASSLPGTLGYTF
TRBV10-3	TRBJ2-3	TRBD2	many	TGTGCCATCAGTGTAATCTTAGGCGGGAGGACCCCCGATACGCAGTATTTT	CAISVILGGRTPDTQYF
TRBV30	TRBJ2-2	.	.	TGTGCCTGGAGCGTGACAGCGAACACCGGGGAGCTGTTTTTT	CAWSVTANTGELFF
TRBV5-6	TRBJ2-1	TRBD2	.	TGTGCCAGCAGCTTTAGGACTAGCGGGAGTATAGCCTACAATGAGCAGTTCTTC	CASSFRTSGSIAYNEQFF
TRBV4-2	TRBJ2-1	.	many	TGTGCCAGCAGCCAAGAGTTGGGTTACAATGAGCAGTTCTTC	CASSQELGYNEQFF
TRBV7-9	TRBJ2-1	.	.	TGTGCCAGCAGCGGGGAACTCCACTCCTACAATGAGCAGTTCTTC	CASSGELHSYNEQFF
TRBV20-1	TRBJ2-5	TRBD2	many	TGCAGTGCTAGTTGGGCGGGAGTTGAAGAGACCCAGTACTTC	CSASWAGVEETQYF
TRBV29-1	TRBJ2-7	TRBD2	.	TGCAGCGTCCACTCTGGACTAGTAACGGGAGAGCAGTACTTC	CSVHSGLVTGEQYF
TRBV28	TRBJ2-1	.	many	TGTGCCAGCAGTCTACTGACTAAGTCTGACAATGAGCAGTTCTTC	CASSLLTKSDNEQFF
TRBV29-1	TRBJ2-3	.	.	TGCAGCGTTGATGGCCGCACAGATACGCAGTATTTT	CSVDGRTDTQYF